This T cell receptor (beta chain) was captured in a study of blood T cell repertoires in COVID-19. Study overall: Acute and convalescent COVID-19 specimens originated in the United States, Italy and Spain.

Germline CDR1 and CDR2: KGHDR and SFDVKD. This CDR3 contains 13 residues. Trimming took 2 bases from V and 4 from J, leaving 7 bases between them. In the authors' methods: Amplifying reference gene primers gave estimates of nucleated cell counts. Profiling relied on immunoSEQ multiplex PCR, and the TCRdb table lists in-frame clones only, not all of them. V and J calls and clone size are as listed in that table; D and trimming were resolved from the DNA. The sample contains over 150,000 clones, 75% to 90% of which appear only once. The study assigned cohorts using participant-reported clinical history.

The rearrangement links TRBV24-1 to TRBJ1-2, with D hard to call. The sequencing sample was made of PBMCs or T cells enriched from blood (not recorded which). The sequence came from a man between 40 and 49 years old who had recovered from COVID-19. CDR3 DNA sequence: TGTGCCACCAGTGATTCGGGAGGCTATGGCTACACCTTC. It codes for CATSDSGGYGYTF.